This T cell receptor (beta chain) was captured in a study of T cell repertoires in cytomegalovirus infection. Across the study: Public signatures in TCR beta pointed to CMV infection and matching HLA type. Whole-study findings and limits: The ex vivo response was dominated by HLA-C-restricted CMV-specific TCR beta clonotypes.

The CDR3 runs to 14 residues. CDR1 SGHTA and CDR2 FQGNSA come from the germline V gene. V was cut by 5 bases and J by 5 bases, with 14 bases left in between. In this sample, this clonotype turned up many times. Its antigen is unknown. MiXCR was run by TCRdb on the reads, yielding one entry per CDR3 protein. Of about 770,000 distinct CDR3 sequences listed, almost 30% are singletons. The receptor was derived from a human donor in good health (CMV status not recorded). Some clones in this sample may be carry-over from other donors' samples. The V gene is TRBV7-2, the J gene TRBJ2-3; D uncertain. The specimen was cultured CD8+ T cells from PBMCs, collected from culture after CMV antigen stimulation. The CDR3 reads CASSVSGPRDTQYF. The CDR3 DNA reads as TGTGCCAGCAGCGTCTCAGGACCCAGAGATACGCAGTATTTT.